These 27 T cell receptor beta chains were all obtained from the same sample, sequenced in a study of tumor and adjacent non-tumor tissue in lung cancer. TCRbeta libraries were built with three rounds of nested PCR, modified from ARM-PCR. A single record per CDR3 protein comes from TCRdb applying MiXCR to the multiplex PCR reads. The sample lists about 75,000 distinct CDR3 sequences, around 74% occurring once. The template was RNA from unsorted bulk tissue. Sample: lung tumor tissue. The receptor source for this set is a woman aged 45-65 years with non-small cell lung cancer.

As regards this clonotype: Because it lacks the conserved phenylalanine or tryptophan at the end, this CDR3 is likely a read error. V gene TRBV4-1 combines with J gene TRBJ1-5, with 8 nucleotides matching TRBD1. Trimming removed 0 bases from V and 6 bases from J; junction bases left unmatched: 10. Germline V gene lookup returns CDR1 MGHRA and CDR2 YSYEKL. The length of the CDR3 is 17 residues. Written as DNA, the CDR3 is TGCGCCAGCAGCCAAGAGTCCACAGGGGGAGCGGGTCAGCCCCAGCATTGT. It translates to CASSQESTGGAGQPQHC.

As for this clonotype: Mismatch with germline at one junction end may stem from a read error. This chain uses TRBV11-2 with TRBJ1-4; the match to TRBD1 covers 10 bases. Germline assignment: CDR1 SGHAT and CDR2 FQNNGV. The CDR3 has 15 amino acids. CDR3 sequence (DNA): TGTGCTAGCAGCCTCCGGACAGGGGGAGATGAAAAACTGTTTTTT. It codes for CASSLRTGGDEKLFF. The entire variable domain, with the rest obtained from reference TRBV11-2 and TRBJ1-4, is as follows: EAGVAQSPRYKIIEKRQSVAFWCNPISGHATLYWYQQILGQGPKLLIQFQNNGVVDDSQLPKDRFSAERLKGVDSTLKIQPAKLEDSAVYLCASSLRTGGDEKLFFGSGTQLSVL.

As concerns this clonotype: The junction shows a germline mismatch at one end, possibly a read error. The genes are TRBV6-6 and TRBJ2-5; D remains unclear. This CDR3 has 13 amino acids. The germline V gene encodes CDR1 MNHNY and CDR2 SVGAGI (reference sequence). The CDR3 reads CACSLTGGETQYF. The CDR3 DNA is TGTGCCTGCAGCCTTACTGGCGGAGAGACCCAGTACTTC.

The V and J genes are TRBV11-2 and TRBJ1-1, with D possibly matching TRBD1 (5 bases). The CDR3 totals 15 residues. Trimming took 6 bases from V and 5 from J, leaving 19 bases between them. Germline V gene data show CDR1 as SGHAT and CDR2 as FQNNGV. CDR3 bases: TGTGCCAGCAGGTCCTGGGGGGGGAGGAATACTGAAGCTTTCTTT. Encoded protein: CASRSWGGRNTEAFF.

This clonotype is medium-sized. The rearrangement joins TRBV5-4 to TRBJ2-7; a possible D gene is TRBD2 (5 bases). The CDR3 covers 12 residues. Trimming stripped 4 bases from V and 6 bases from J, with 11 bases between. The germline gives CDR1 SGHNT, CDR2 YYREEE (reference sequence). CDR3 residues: CASSGLLPEQYF. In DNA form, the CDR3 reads TGTGCCAGCAGCGGACTCCTTCCCGAGCAGTACTTC.

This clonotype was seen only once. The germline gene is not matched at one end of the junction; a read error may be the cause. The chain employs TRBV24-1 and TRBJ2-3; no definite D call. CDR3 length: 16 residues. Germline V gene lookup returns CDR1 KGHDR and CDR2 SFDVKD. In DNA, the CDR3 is TGTGCCACCAGTGGTTTGGTTTTTGGGAGCACAGATACGCAGTATTTT. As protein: CATSGLVFGSTDTQYF.

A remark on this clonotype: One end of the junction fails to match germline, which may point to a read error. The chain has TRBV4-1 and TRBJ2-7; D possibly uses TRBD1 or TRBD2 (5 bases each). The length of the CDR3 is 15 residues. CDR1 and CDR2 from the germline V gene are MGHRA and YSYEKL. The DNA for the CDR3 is TGCCCCAGCAGCCAACCCGGGACGCACTTTTACGAGCAGTACTTC. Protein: CPSSQPGTHFYEQYF.

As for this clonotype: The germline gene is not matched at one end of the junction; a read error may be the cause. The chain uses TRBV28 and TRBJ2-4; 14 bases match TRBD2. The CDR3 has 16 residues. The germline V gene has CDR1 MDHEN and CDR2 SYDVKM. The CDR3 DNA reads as TGCGCCACGGGACTAGCGGGAGAACTAACAAGAAACATTCAGTACTTC. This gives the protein CATGLAGELTRNIQYF.

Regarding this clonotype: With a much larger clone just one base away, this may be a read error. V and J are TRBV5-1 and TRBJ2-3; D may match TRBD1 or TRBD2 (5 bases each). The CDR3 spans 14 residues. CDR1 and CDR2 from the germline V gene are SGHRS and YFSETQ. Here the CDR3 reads CANSLSPGLDTQYF. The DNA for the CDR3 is TGCGCCAACAGCTTGAGTCCGGGGCTGGATACGCAGTATTTT. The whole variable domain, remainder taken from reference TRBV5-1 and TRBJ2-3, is KAGVTQTPRYLIKTRGQQVTLSCSPISGHRSVSWYQQTPGQGLQFLFEYFSETQRNKGNFPGRFSGRQFSNSRSEMNVSTLELGDSALYLCANSLSPGLDTQYFGPGTRLTVL.

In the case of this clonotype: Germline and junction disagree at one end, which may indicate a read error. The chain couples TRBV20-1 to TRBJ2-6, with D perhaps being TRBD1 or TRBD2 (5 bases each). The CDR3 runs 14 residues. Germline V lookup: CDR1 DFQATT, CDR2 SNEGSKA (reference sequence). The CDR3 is CSARSGGEANVMTF. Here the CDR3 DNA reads TGCAGTGCTAGGTCTGGGGGTGAGGCCAACGTCATGACTTTC.

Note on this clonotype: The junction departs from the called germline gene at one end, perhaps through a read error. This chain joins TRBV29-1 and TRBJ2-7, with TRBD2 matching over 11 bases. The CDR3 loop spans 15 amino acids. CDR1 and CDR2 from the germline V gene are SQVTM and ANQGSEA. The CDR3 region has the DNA TGCAGCGCCCTTCTGACTAGCGGGATGGACTACGAGCAGTATTTC. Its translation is CSALLTSGMDYEQYF.

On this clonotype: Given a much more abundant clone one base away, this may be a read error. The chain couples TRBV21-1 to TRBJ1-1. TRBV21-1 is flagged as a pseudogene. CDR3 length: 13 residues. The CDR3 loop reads CASSNYQETGAFF. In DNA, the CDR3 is TGTGCCAGCAGCAACTATCAGGAAACTGGAGCTTTCTTT.

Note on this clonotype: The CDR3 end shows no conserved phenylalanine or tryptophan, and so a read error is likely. CDR3 residues: CASSLGRRENADRQYL. CDR3 sequence (DNA): TGTGCCAGCAGCTTAGGACGGCGGGAGAATGCAGATAGGCAGTATCTT. This chain joins TRBV11-3 and TRBJ2-3; 7 bases line up with TRBD2. CDR1 is SGHNT and CDR2 is YENEEA in the germline V gene. The CDR3 runs to 16 residues.

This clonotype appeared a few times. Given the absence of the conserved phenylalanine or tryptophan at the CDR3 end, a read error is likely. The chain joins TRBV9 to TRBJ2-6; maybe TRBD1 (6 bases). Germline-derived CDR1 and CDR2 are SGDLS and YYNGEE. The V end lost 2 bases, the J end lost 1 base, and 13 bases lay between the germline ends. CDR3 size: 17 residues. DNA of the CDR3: TGTGCCAGCAGCGTCTCACCCCAGGGGTCTGGGGCCAACGTCCTGACTCTC. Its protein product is CASSVSPQGSGANVLTL.

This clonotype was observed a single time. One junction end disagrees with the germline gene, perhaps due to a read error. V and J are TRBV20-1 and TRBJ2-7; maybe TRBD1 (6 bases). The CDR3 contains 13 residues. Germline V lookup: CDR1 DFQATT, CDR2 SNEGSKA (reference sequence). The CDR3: CRARRTDSYEQCF. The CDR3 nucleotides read TGCAGAGCCCGAAGGACAGACTCCTACGAGCAGTGCTTC.

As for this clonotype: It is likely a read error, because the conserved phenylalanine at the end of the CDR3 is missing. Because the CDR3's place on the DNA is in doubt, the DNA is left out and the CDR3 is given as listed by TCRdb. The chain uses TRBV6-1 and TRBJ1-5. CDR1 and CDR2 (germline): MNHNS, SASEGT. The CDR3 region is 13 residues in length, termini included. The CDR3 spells CASNEGTDQPRHL.

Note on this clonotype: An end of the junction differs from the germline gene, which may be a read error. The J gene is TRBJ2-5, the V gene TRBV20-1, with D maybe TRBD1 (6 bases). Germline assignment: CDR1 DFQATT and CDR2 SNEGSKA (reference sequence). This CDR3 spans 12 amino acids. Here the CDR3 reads CSSLGAQETQYF. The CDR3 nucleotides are TGCAGTTCACTGGGGGCACAAGAGACTCAGTACTTC.

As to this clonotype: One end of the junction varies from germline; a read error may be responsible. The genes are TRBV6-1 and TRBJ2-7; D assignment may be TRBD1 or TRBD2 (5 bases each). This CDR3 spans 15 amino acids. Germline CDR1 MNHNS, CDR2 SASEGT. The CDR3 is CVSCVEGLPSYEGYF. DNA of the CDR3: TGTGTCAGCTGTGTCGAGGGGCTACCTTCCTACGAGGGGTACTTC.

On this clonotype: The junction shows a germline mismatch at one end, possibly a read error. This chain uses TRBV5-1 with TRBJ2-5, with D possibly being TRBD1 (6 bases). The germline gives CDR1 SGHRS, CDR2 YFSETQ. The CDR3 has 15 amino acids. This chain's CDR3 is CPSSLDGGDQETQYF. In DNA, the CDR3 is TGCCCCAGCAGCTTGGATGGGGGCGACCAAGAGACCCAGTACTTC. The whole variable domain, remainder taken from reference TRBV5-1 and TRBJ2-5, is KAGVTQTPRYLIKTRGQQVTLSCSPISGHRSVSWYQQTPGQGLQFLFEYFSETQRNKGNFPGRFSGRQFSNSRSEMNVSTLELGDSALYLCPSSLDGGDQETQYFGPGTRLLVL.

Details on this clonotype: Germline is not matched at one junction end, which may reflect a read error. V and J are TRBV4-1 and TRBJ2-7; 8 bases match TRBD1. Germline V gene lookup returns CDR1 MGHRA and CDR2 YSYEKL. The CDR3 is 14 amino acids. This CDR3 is CASSPTGAVYKQYF. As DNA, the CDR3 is TGCGCTAGCAGCCCGACAGGGGCTGTCTACAAGCAGTACTTC.

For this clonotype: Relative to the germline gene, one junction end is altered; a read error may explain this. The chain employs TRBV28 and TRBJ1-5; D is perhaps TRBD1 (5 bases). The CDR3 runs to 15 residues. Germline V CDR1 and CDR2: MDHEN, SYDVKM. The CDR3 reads CASTGRWQGNQPQHF. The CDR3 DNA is TGTGCCAGCACCGGAAGGTGGCAGGGTAATCAGCCCCAGCACTTT.

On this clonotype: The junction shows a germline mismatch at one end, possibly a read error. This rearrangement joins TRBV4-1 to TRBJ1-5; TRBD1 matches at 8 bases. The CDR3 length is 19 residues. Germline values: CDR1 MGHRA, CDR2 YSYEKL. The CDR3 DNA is TGCTCCAGCAGCCAAGATGTGAGCGCAGGGGGCAGGGGCAATCAGCCCCAGCATTTT. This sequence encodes CSSSQDVSAGGRGNQPQHF.

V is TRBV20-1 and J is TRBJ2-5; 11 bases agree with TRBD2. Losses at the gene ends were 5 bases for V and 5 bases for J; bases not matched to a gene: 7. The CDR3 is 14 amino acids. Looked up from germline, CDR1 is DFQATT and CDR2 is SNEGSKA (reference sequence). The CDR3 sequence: CSAGTSGSLETQYF. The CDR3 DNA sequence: TGCAGTGCTGGAACTAGCGGGAGTCTTGAGACCCAGTACTTC.

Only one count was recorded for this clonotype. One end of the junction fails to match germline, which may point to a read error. CDR3 loop: CTSSPVTANTEAFF. The CDR3 region has the DNA TGTACCAGCAGCCCCGTGACGGCTAACACTGAAGCTTTCTTT. The V call is TRBV6-6, the J call TRBJ1-1; no definite D call. Germline V lookup: CDR1 MNHNY, CDR2 SVGAGI (reference sequence). The CDR3 has 14 residues.

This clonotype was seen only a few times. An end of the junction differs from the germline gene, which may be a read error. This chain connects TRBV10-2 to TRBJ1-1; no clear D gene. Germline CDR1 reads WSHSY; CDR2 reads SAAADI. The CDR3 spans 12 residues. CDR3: CASNEANTEAFF. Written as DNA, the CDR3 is TGCGCCAGCAATGAGGCCAACACTGAAGCTTTCTTT.

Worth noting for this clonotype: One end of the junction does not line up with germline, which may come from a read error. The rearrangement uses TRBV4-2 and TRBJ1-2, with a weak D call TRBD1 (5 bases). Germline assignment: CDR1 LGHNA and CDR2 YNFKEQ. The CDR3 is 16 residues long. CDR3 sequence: CVSSQDWGLGDYGYTF. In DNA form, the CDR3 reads TGTGTCAGCAGCCAAGACTGGGGACTGGGAGACTATGGCTACACCTTC.

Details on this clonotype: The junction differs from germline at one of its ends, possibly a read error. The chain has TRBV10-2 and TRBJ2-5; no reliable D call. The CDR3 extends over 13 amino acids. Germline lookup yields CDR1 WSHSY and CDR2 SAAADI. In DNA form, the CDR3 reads TGCGCCAGCGGTGAGCAGGAGCACGAGATCCAGTACTTC. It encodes CASGEQEHEIQYF.